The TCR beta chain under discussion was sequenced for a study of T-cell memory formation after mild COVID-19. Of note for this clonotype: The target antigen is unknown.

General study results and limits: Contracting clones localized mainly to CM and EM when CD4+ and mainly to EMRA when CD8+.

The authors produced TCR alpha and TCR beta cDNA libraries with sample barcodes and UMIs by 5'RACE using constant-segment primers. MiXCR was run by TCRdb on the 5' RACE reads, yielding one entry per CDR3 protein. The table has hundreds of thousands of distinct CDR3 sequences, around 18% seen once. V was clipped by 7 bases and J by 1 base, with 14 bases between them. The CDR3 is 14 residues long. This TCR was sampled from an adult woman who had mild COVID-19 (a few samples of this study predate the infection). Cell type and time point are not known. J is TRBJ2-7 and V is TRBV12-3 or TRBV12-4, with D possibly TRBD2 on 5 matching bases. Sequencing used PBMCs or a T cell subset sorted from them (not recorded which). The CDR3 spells CASTAGEVSYEQYF. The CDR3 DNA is TGTGCCAGCACGGCGGGTGAAGTATCCTACGAGCAGTACTTC.